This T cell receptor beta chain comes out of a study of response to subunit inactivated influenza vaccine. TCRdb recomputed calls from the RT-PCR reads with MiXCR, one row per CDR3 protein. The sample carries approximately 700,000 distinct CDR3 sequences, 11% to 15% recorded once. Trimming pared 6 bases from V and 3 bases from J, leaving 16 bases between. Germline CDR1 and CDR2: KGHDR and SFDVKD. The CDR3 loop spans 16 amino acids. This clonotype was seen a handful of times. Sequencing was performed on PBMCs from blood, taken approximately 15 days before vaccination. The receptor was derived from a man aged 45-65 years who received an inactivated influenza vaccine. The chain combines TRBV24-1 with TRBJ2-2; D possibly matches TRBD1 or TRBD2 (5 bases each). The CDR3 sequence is CATSPGDVSDTGELFF. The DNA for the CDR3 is TGTGCCACCAGTCCCGGGGACGTTAGTGACACCGGGGAGCTGTTTTTT.